This TCR beta chain was sequenced for a study of T cells in Graves' hyperthyroidism and ophthalmopathy. The study's findings and limits: Blood also carried most thyroid clonotypes expanded above 0.001. Classification by a 13 V-J model distinguished ophthalmopathy from stable hyperthyroidism.

The PBMCs were taken from under 12 ml of fresh peripheral blood. The germline V and J ends were trimmed by 3 bases and 3 bases, with 12 bases remaining between them. The CDR3 loop spans 13 amino acids. Germline lookup yields CDR1 DFQATT and CDR2 SNEGSKA (reference sequence). Note on this clonotype: The target antigen is unknown.

RNA transcripts yielded amplified TCR beta CDR3 regions. A first-round RT-PCR of the TCR CDR3 used the HTBI primer set. TCRdb recomputed calls from the multiplex PCR reads with MiXCR, one row per CDR3 protein. This table holds 200,000 to 250,000 distinct CDR3 sequences, approximately 24% found once. Sequencing was carried out using blood. The chain uses TRBV20-1 and TRBJ2-7; tentatively, D is TRBD2 (5 bases). The TCR sequence derives from a woman aged 40 to 49 with Graves' ophthalmopathy. The CDR3 nucleotides read TGCAGTGCTAGCGTGGACTCTATCTACGAGCAGTACTTC. It specifies CSASVDSIYEQYF.